These 32 T cell receptor beta chains were sequenced from one sample in a study of cytomegalovirus exposure and HLA in healthy donors. 60 Vbeta and 13 Jbeta primers were used in PCR. Here immunoSEQ multiplex PCR was the method, and the copy in TCRdb shows in-frame clones only, minus some. The sample consists of about 110,000 clones, about 79% of them appearing once. Sequenced sample: PBMCs. The origin of the receptors is a woman between 18 and 29 years old in good health and CMV-seropositive.

The rearrangement links TRBV13 to TRBJ1-5, with D tentatively TRBD1 (6 bases). The ends were cut back, 4 bases at V and 6 bases at J, with 28 bases in the middle. Germline assignment: CDR1 PRHDT and CDR2 FYEKMQ (reference sequence). The CDR3 totals 19 residues. This CDR3 reads CASSSLLRGPNDDCQPQHF. CDR3 nucleotide sequence: TGTGCCAGCAGCTCCCTCCTGCGGGGGCCCAACGACGATTGTCAGCCCCAGCATTTT.

This clone appeared a single time. The rearrangement joins TRBV7-9 to TRBJ1-1; 9 nucleotides line up with TRBD1. The CDR3 is 15 amino acids. CDR1 SEHNR and CDR2 FQNEAQ come from the germline V gene (reference sequence). V was pared by 5 bases and J by 4 bases, with 8 bases of the junction left unmatched. The CDR3 nucleotides read TGTGCCAGCAGCGTCATAACAGGGGGCCCCACTGAAGCTTTCTTT. Translating gives CASSVITGGPTEAFF.

The CDR3 reads CASSYIGKRSSGYTF. The CDR3 bases are TGTGCCAGCAGTTACATCGGGAAAAGGAGCTCTGGCTACACCTTC. The chain employs TRBV6-5 and TRBJ1-2; no firm D call. CDR3 size: 15 residues. The ends were cut back, 2 bases at V and 7 bases at J, with 17 bases in the middle. Germline CDR1 and CDR2: MNHEY and SVGAGI.

The rearrangement uses TRBV11-3 and TRBJ2-4, with 13 positions matching TRBD2. The CDR3 has 19 amino acids. CDR1 SGHNT and CDR2 YENEEA come from the germline V gene. The V gene end was trimmed by 3 bases and the J gene end by 6 bases; junction bases not matched to a gene: 14. The DNA for the CDR3 is TGTGCCAGCAGCTTCGCCGGGACTAGCGGGATCTCAGACCTAAACATTCAGTACTTC. Its translation: CASSFAGTSGISDLNIQYF.

V is TRBV5-1 and J is TRBJ1-1; D ambiguous. This CDR3 is built from 16 residues. V was clipped by 1 base and J by 0 bases, with 13 bases between them. Germline CDR1 reads SGHRS; CDR2 reads YFSETQ. The DNA of the CDR3 is TGCGCCAGCAGCTTGACGATCAGAGGCCTGAACACTGAAGCTTTCTTT. It is translated as CASSLTIRGLNTEAFF.

The V call is TRBV7-9, the J call TRBJ2-7; D is perhaps TRBD2 (5 bases). In germline, CDR1 is SEHNR, CDR2 FQNEAQ (reference sequence). The V and J ends lost 7 bases and 7 bases respectively, with 23 bases between them. The CDR3 sequence is 15 residues long. The CDR3 sequence: CASTPIGGALGEQYF. In DNA form, the CDR3 reads TGTGCCAGCACACCAATCGGAGGTGCTCTAGGGGAGCAGTACTTC.

The rearrangement uses TRBV6-4 and TRBJ1-5; tentative D call: TRBD1 (6 bases). Germline CDR1 and CDR2: MRHNA and SNTAGT. CDR3 length: 20 amino acids. The V end was cut by 0 bases, the J end by 0 bases, with 21 bases between. The CDR3 loop is CASSDSLSGAGDHSNQPQHF. The CDR3 DNA follows: TGTGCCAGCAGTGACTCTCTTAGTGGGGCAGGGGACCATAGCAATCAGCCCCAGCATTTT.

In the case of this clone: This CDR3 is also generated by other DNA sequences in the sample. V and J are TRBV5-4 and TRBJ2-7; 7 bases line up with TRBD1. Germline V gene data show CDR1 as SGHNT and CDR2 as YYREEE (reference sequence). The CDR3 is 13 amino acids. Trimming cost V 1 base and J 3 bases; bases outside gene matches: 1. The CDR3 region is CASSLTGVYEQYF. CDR3 DNA sequence: TGTGCCAGCAGCTTGACAGGGGTCTACGAGCAGTACTTC. Looking up the rest from reference TRBV5-4 and TRBJ2-7 gives the full variable domain: ETGVTQSPTHLIKTRGQQVTLRCSSQSGHNTVSWYQQALGQGPQFIFQYYREEENGRGNFPPRFSGLQFPNYSSELNVNALELDDSALYLCASSLTGVYEQYFGPGTRLTVT.

The genes are TRBV11-3 and TRBJ2-3; D unclear. In germline, CDR1 is SGHNT, CDR2 YENEEA. V gave up 5 bases and J gave up 3 bases, with 3 bases separating them. The CDR3 has 11 amino acids. Here the CDR3 reads CASSITDTQYF. The CDR3 coding sequence is TGTGCCAGCAGCATAACAGATACGCAGTATTTT.

The chain carries TRBV5-6 and TRBJ1-2, with a possible D match to TRBD1 (6 bases). Per the germline V gene, CDR1 is SGHDT and CDR2 is YYEEEE. V lost 6 bases and J 4 bases, leaving 13 bases between the germline ends. The CDR3 totals 13 residues. CDR3 loop: CASTLQGSYGYTF. The CDR3 DNA sequence: TGTGCCAGCACCTTACAGGGTTCCTATGGCTACACCTTC. The full variable domain, completed using reference TRBV5-6 and TRBJ1-2, is DAGVTQSPTHLIKTRGQQVTLRCSPKSGHDTVSWYQQALGQGPQFIFQYYEEEERQRGNFPDRFSGHQFPNYSSELNVNALLLGDSALYLCASTLQGSYGYTFGSGTRLTVV.

V and J are TRBV2 and TRBJ2-1; 11 bases are shared with TRBD1. With V trimmed by 9 bases and J by 8 bases, 9 bases remained unmatched. CDR3 length equals 14 residues. Germline CDR1 reads SNHLY; CDR2 reads FYNNEI. The CDR3 spells CARRPGQGGDEQFF. As DNA, the CDR3 is TGTGCCAGACGACCGGGACAGGGGGGAGATGAGCAGTTCTTC.

This rearrangement joins TRBV18 to TRBJ2-5; the match to TRBD2 covers 11 bases. The CDR3 extends over 15 amino acids. Germline V gene lookup returns CDR1 KGHSH and CDR2 LQKENI. V gave up 6 bases and J gave up 0 bases; unmatched junction bases: 3. The CDR3 region has the DNA TGTGCCAGCTCCCGACTAGCGGGGTACCAAGAGACCCAGTACTTC. Translated, it gives CASSRLAGYQETQYF.

Remarks on this clone: Distinct nucleotide sequences in the sample also encode this CDR3. J is TRBJ2-7 and V is TRBV27, with D possibly being TRBD1 (5 bases). This CDR3 comprises 15 residues. Germline V gene sequence: CDR1 MNHEY, CDR2 SMNVEV (reference sequence). V was shortened by 5 bases and J by 5 bases, with 19 bases between the two germline ends. The CDR3 DNA sequence: TGTGCCAGCAGTCGCTCCGGCAGGGCGAAGAACGAGCAGTACTTC. Its protein is CASSRSGRAKNEQYF.

The genes are TRBV19 and TRBJ2-2, with 7 bases that match TRBD2. This CDR3 has 16 residues. The V segment lost 5 bases and the J segment 8 bases; nucleotides outside the gene matches: 14. CDR1 LNHDA and CDR2 SQIVND come from the germline V gene (reference sequence). This CDR3 is CASSLERAGVAGELFF. CDR3 nucleotides: TGTGCCAGTAGTCTCGAACGGGCGGGAGTCGCTGGGGAGCTGTTTTTT.

In its sample, this clone was seen a few times. Its ends do not fully match the called genes, so a read error is possible. This chain connects TRBV7-7 to TRBJ2-7, with a weak D call TRBD2 (5 bases). Germline V CDR1 and CDR2: SSHAT, FNYEAQ (reference sequence). The CDR3 sequence is 15 residues long. The DNA of the CDR3 is TGTGCTAGCAGCTTAGCAGGCGGGTCTTCCTACGAGCAGTACTTC. Amino acids: CASSLAGGSSYEQYF.

The chain couples TRBV13 to TRBJ2-7; a possible D gene is TRBD2 (5 bases). The CDR3 has 14 residues. V lost 8 bases and J 0 bases, leaving 14 bases between the germline ends. CDR1 is PRHDT and CDR2 is FYEKMQ in the germline V gene (reference sequence). The CDR3 nucleotides are TGTGCCAGCGGGGAGCGGTCACCCTCCTACGAGCAGTACTTC. Protein product: CASGERSPSYEQYF.

The chain couples TRBV5-1 to TRBJ1-1; 9 positions match TRBD1. Trimming cost V 3 bases and J 2 bases; bases outside gene matches: 5. The CDR3 sequence is 15 residues long. Germline CDR1 SGHRS, CDR2 YFSETQ. The DNA of the CDR3 is TGCGCCAGCAGCTCGCCGACAGGGGGTAACACTGAAGCTTTCTTT. It translates to CASSSPTGGNTEAFF.

The V and J genes are TRBV28 and TRBJ1-5; 7 bases agree with TRBD1. CDR1 is MDHEN, CDR2 SYDVKM, per germline. The CDR3 has 14 amino acids. V was clipped by 5 bases and J by 1 base; unmatched bases: 2. The CDR3 reads CASSVQGSNQPQHF. As DNA, the CDR3 is TGTGCCAGCAGTGTACAGGGGAGCAATCAGCCCCAGCATTTT. The entire variable domain, with the rest obtained from reference TRBV28 and TRBJ1-5, is as follows: DVKVTQSSRYLVKRTGEKVFLECVQDMDHENMFWYRQDPGLGLRLIYFSYDVKMKEKGDIPEGYSVSREKKERFSLILESASTNQTSMYLCASSVQGSNQPQHFGDGTRLSIL.

V usage is TRBV6-5 and J usage is TRBJ1-2; weak D call: TRBD1 (5 bases). Germline V CDR1 and CDR2: MNHEY, SVGAGI. This CDR3 region has 14 residues. V lost 4 bases, J lost 4 bases, and 13 bases lay in between. The CDR3 region has the DNA TGTGCCAGCAGTTTAAATCAGGGAGGCTATGGCTACACCTTC. Translated: CASSLNQGGYGYTF.

The chain links TRBV4-1 to TRBJ2-7; a weak D match, TRBD2 (7 bases). V was cut by 5 bases and J by 3 bases, with 20 bases left in between. The CDR3 extends over 16 amino acids. Germline lookup yields CDR1 MGHRA and CDR2 YSYEKL. CDR3 loop: CASSKRGGLVIYEQYF. CDR3 nucleotide sequence: TGCGCCAGCAGCAAAAGGGGGGGGCTAGTCATCTACGAGCAGTACTTC.

CDR3 bases: TGTGCCTGGACCCGAGACAGGCGCTCTGGGGCCAACGTCCTGACTTTC. Amino acid sequence: CAWTRDRRSGANVLTF. The gene calls are TRBV30 and TRBJ2-6; D may be TRBD1 (6 bases). CDR3 length: 16 amino acids. Germline V gene lookup returns CDR1 GTSNPN and CDR2 SVGIG (reference sequence). Trimming pared 4 bases from V and 0 bases from J, leaving 13 bases between. Looking up the rest from reference TRBV30 and TRBJ2-6 gives the full variable domain: SQTIHQWPATLVQPVGSPLSLECTVEGTSNPNLYWYRQAAGRGLQLLFYSVGIGQISSEVPQNLSASRPQDRQFILSSKKLLLSDSGFYLCAWTRDRRSGANVLTFGAGSRLTVL.

Here the CDR3 reads CASSKEDRGHYEQYF. As DNA, the CDR3 is TGTGCCAGCAGCAAAGAGGACAGGGGGCACTACGAGCAGTACTTC. The chain uses TRBV5-6 and TRBJ2-7, with 11 nucleotides matching TRBD1. Trimming removed 4 bases from V and 3 bases from J; junction bases left unmatched: 6. In germline, CDR1 is SGHDT, CDR2 YYEEEE. The CDR3 is 15 residues long.

The chain is built from TRBV29-1 and TRBJ1-3, with 7 bases fitting TRBD1. Germline trimming cut 7 bases from V and 3 bases from J; bases unmatched to any gene: 9. The CDR3 runs 14 residues. Germline V gene data show CDR1 as SQVTM and CDR2 as ANQGSEA. CDR3: CSARTGDGGNTIYF. CDR3 in DNA: TGCAGCGCCAGAACAGGGGACGGTGGAAACACCATATATTTT.

V and J are TRBV18 and TRBJ1-2, with TRBD1 as a possible D gene (5 bases). This CDR3 spans 13 amino acids. V was shortened by 3 bases and J by 5 bases, with 10 bases between the two germline ends. Germline values: CDR1 KGHSH, CDR2 LQKENI. The CDR3 coding sequence is TGTGCCAGCTCACCCGCAGGGTTATATGGCTACACCTTC. This translates into CASSPAGLYGYTF.

This clone has just a few counts. The V gene is TRBV18, the J gene TRBJ1-2; tentatively, D is TRBD1 (5 bases). V shed 6 bases and J shed 6 bases, with 23 bases lying between them. The length of the CDR3 is 16 residues. In germline, CDR1 is KGHSH, CDR2 LQKENI. This CDR3 reads CASSQILSAGGDGYTF. CDR3 nucleotides: TGTGCCAGCTCCCAGATACTTTCAGCGGGGGGAGATGGCTACACCTTC. The entire variable domain, with the rest obtained from reference TRBV18 and TRBJ1-2, is as follows: NAGVMQNPRHLVRRRGQEARLRCSPMKGHSHVYWYRQLPEEGLKFMVYLQKENIIDESGMPKERFSAEFPKEGPSILRIQQVVRGDSAAYFCASSQILSAGGDGYTFGSGTRLTVV.

This sequence joins TRBV4-2 and TRBJ2-1; D is uncertain. There are 14 residues in the CDR3. V shed 2 bases and J shed 2 bases, with 7 bases lying between them. Germline CDR1 and CDR2: LGHNA and YNFKEQ. The CDR3: CASSQTNTYNEQFF. The CDR3, as DNA: TGTGCCAGCAGCCAAACAAATACCTACAATGAGCAGTTCTTC.

The chain carries TRBV10-1 and TRBJ1-1; possibly TRBD1 for D (5 bases). This CDR3 comprises 13 residues. CDR1 and CDR2 from the germline V gene are WNHNN and SYGVQD (reference sequence). Trimming removed 5 bases from V and 6 bases from J, with 13 bases in between. CDR3 loop: CASSPTPTAEAFF. The CDR3, as DNA: TGCGCCAGCAGTCCAACCCCGACAGCTGAAGCTTTCTTT.

The chain couples TRBV30 to TRBJ2-2, with 9 positions matching TRBD1. With 4 bases clipped from V and 3 bases from J, the junction kept 6 bases outside the gene matches. The germline V gene encodes CDR1 GTSNPN and CDR2 SVGIG (reference sequence). The CDR3 runs to 15 residues. The DNA of the CDR3 is TGTGCCTGGATCCCCGGGACAGGGTACACCGGGGAGCTGTTTTTT. Protein sequence: CAWIPGTGYTGELFF.

J is TRBJ1-5 and V is TRBV4-2; D not resolved. The CDR3 runs to 16 residues. In germline, CDR1 is LGHNA, CDR2 YNFKEQ. Trimming shortened V by 0 bases and J by 2 bases, and 11 bases separated the two germline ends. CDR3 residues: CASSQEDDGGNQPQHF. The CDR3 DNA reads TGTGCCAGCAGCCAAGAAGATGACGGGGGCAATCAGCCCCAGCATTTT.

In DNA form, the CDR3 reads TGTGCCAGCAGTTCCCAGGGTCGGAGCACTGAAGCTTTCTTT. Protein: CASSSQGRSTEAFF. V usage is TRBV27 and J usage is TRBJ1-1, with D perhaps TRBD1 (5 bases). There are 14 residues in the CDR3. Trimming shortened V by 4 bases and J by 4 bases, and 13 bases separated the two germline ends. Germline assignment: CDR1 MNHEY and CDR2 SMNVEV (reference sequence).

The CDR3 DNA reads TGTGCCAGCAGCCCTAACCGGGACAGATCCGAGCAGTACTTC. Residues: CASSPNRDRSEQYF. The chain employs TRBV7-9 and TRBJ2-7; 7 positions agree with TRBD1. CDR3 length equals 14 residues. From germline, CDR1 is SEHNR and CDR2 FQNEAQ (reference sequence). The ends lost 5 bases at V and 6 bases at J; junction bases unmatched: 10.

The chain is built from TRBV13 and TRBJ2-7, with 8 bases identical to TRBD2. The CDR3 consists of 18 residues. CDR1 is PRHDT, CDR2 FYEKMQ, per germline (reference sequence). V shed 4 bases, J shed 2 bases, and the junction held 16 bases outside the gene matches. Written as DNA, the CDR3 is TGTGCCAGCAGCTCTCGGGAGGGGCTGACTAGCTCTACCTACGAGCAGTACTTC. It translates to CASSSREGLTSSTYEQYF.